These T cell receptor beta chains were read from a single sample in a study of glioma-infiltrating T cells after dendritic cell vaccination. Sequenced by immunoSEQ multiplex PCR; TCRdb stores in-frame clones only, minus some. Seen here are tens of thousands of clones, just under 85% observed once, and the top ten hold 15% to 18%. Sequences were derived from blood, sampled after dendritic cell vaccination. These receptors were obtained from a human donor with glioblastoma. The conserved cysteine and the conserved F or W are not part of the CDR3 here. Size is omitted from some rows. Given values are once, few, many or a class for expanded clones.

v_gene	j_gene	abundance	CDR3aa
TRBV30	TRBJ2-1	.	AWSYGSSYNEQF
TRBV25-1	TRBJ2-5	few	ASSDPRQGNLETQY
TRBV19	TRBJ2-1	.	ASSTRGGEQF
TRBV7-6	TRBJ1-2	.	ASSLGGGPANYGYT
TRBV6-4	TRBJ1-6	.	ARGDRVNSPLH
TRBV5-4	TRBJ1-4	.	ASSPRAGLNEKLF
TRBV10-3	TRBJ2-1	.	AILTTSGEEQF
TRBV6-1	TRBJ1-1	few	ASRNMNTEAF
TRBV14	TRBJ1-2	.	ASSLRQGRGYT
TRBV7-7	TRBJ2-2	once	ASSLRRYGSGELF
TRBV5-6	TRBJ2-1	.	ASSLEDRRGQF
TRBV25-1	TRBJ2-7	.	ASSDIQGSYEQY
TRBV28	TRBJ1-2	.	ASSLQLPGGYGYT
TRBV7-9	TRBJ1-6	.	ASSLHRGNSPLH
TRBV2	TRBJ2-7	.	ASSSDRGELEQY
TRBV5-1	TRBJ1-2	.	ASSPGTANYGYT
TRBV18	TRBJ2-3	.	ASSQLAGGLRTDTQY
TRBV6-1	TRBJ1-5	once	ASKKDRGSNQPQH
TRBV29-1	TRBJ2-1	.	SVGAESSYNEQF
TRBV5-8	TRBJ2-5	.	ASSPWTSGDETQY
TRBV30	TRBJ1-5	large	AWSVGPNQPQH
TRBV5-1	TRBJ2-3	.	ASRLDGGSTDTQY
TRBV5-1	TRBJ2-1	.	ASRSSAAGGLDEQF
TRBV10-1	TRBJ1-1	.	ASSELPGAATEAF
TRBV21-1	TRBJ2-7	few	ASNTRAGVREQY
TRBV19	TRBJ1-1	.	ASTSIFPPGYLNTEAF
TRBV14	TRBJ1-5	.	ASSQDGRGGRRMVCQPQH
TRBV5-1	TRBJ1-2	.	ASSLGGDDGGYT
TRBV29-1	TRBJ2-4	.	SVVLRTGSAGIQY
TRBV30	TRBJ2-5	.	AWERGAKETQY
TRBV30	TRBJ2-7	once	AWSVGTALYEQY
TRBV5-1	TRBJ2-7	.	ASSLSGTAEGEQY
TRBV30	TRBJ1-1	.	AWSGQREAF
TRBV5-1	TRBJ2-4	.	ASSLDERGRSKNIQY
TRBV5-1	TRBJ1-1	.	ASFSGTVNTEAF
TRBV15	TRBJ1-6	.	ATSRDSNSPLH
TRBV6-1	TRBJ2-2	.	ASSGSGTSGTGELF
TRBV5-1	TRBJ2-1	.	ASSSDLAGNSNEQF
TRBV5-4	TRBJ1-1	.	ASSLGTGSLGTEAF
TRBV30	TRBJ1-6	.	ASRTEYNSPLH
TRBV29-1	TRBJ2-7	once	SVGAGQAPPGQY